A selection of T cell receptor beta chains follows, all from one sample in a study of T cells in Graves' hyperthyroidism and ophthalmopathy. Via MiXCR, TCRdb re-called the multiplex PCR reads, giving one row per CDR3 protein. The sample records just under 750,000 distinct CDR3 sequences, just over 35% being singletons. Sequencing was carried out using blood. These receptor sequences come from a woman in her thirties or forties with Graves' hyperthyroidism. CDR3s include the opening cysteine and the closing phenylalanine or tryptophan. A D gene is named only where the DNA matches it firmly. Clone size, where shown, is once, few, many, or a class for clones that have expanded.

v_gene: TRBV2
j_gene: TRBJ1-2
d_gene: NA
abundance: many
CDR3nt: TGTGCCAGCAGTGATACAGGGAAGGGCTATGGCTACACCTTC
CDR3aa: CASSDTGKGYGYTF

v_gene: TRBV2
j_gene: TRBJ1-1
d_gene: NA
abundance: many
CDR3nt: TGTGCCAGCATTAGCGCGTTCGGAGCTTTCTTT
CDR3aa: CASISAFGAFF

v_gene: TRBV10-2
j_gene: TRBJ1-1
d_gene: NA
abundance: few
CDR3nt: TGCGCCAGCAGTGAGCCTAATACAAAAAACGGGGAAGCTTTCTTT
CDR3aa: CASSEPNTKNGEAFF

v_gene: TRBV19
j_gene: TRBJ1-1
d_gene: NA
abundance: many
CDR3nt: TGTGCCAGTAGTGAGGGATACCACACCGACCCGAGAACTGAAGCTTTCTTT
CDR3aa: CASSEGYHTDPRTEAFF

v_gene: TRBV15
j_gene: TRBJ2-5
d_gene: NA
abundance: NA
CDR3nt: TGTGCCACCAGCAGAACTGGACGCGGTGGGGATTTTGGCAATCAGCCCCAGTACTTC
CDR3aa: CATSRTGRGGDFGNQPQYF

v_gene: TRBV9
j_gene: TRBJ1-2
d_gene: NA
abundance: many
CDR3nt: TGTGCCAGCAGCGTAGGGAATGAGGACAGCCACTATGGCTACACCTTC
CDR3aa: CASSVGNEDSHYGYTF

v_gene: TRBV14
j_gene: TRBJ2-6
d_gene: NA
abundance: NA
CDR3nt: TGTGCCAGCAGCCAAGACAGTGGAAGGTTTTCTGGGGCCAACGTCCTGACTTTC
CDR3aa: CASSQDSGRFSGANVLTF

v_gene: TRBV4-1
j_gene: TRBJ2-5
d_gene: NA
abundance: few
CDR3nt: TGCGCCAGCAGCCAAGAAAAGGTCTCCAGCCAGGAGACCCAGTACTTC
CDR3aa: CASSQEKVSSQETQYF

v_gene: TRBV6-2/TRBV6-3
j_gene: TRBJ2-7
d_gene: TRBD1
abundance: few
CDR3nt: TGTGCCAGCAGTTGGCGGACAGGACGTCCCTACGAGCAGTACTTC
CDR3aa: CASSWRTGRPYEQYF

v_gene: TRBV10-3
j_gene: TRBJ2-1
d_gene: NA
abundance: NA
CDR3nt: TGTGCCATCGGACTCCAACGGGACTTCTCCTACAATGAGCAGTTCTTC
CDR3aa: CAIGLQRDFSYNEQFF

v_gene: TRBV7-6
j_gene: TRBJ2-7
d_gene: TRBD2
abundance: many
CDR3nt: TGTGCCAGCAGCTTTACTAGCGGGCCCCTCAACGAGCAGTACTTC
CDR3aa: CASSFTSGPLNEQYF

v_gene: TRBV6-2/TRBV6-3
j_gene: TRBJ1-2
d_gene: TRBD1
abundance: few
CDR3nt: TGTGCCAGCAGTACCCGGACAGGGGAGGCTTACTATGGCTACACCTTC
CDR3aa: CASSTRTGEAYYGYTF

v_gene: TRBV5-1
j_gene: TRBJ1-1
d_gene: NA
abundance: many
CDR3nt: TGCGCCAGCAGCCAAGGTGGGGGTGGGAACACTGAAGCTTTCTTT
CDR3aa: CASSQGGGGNTEAFF

v_gene: TRBV6-5
j_gene: TRBJ1-5
d_gene: TRBD1
abundance: many
CDR3nt: TGTGCCAGCAGTGACGGACAGGGACCAAATCAGCCCCAGCATTTT
CDR3aa: CASSDGQGPNQPQHF

v_gene: TRBV5-1
j_gene: TRBJ1-1
d_gene: NA
abundance: few
CDR3nt: TGCGCCAGCAGCTTCCTTAGCCAATCGAGACAGGCCCTGAACACTGAAGCTTTCTTT
CDR3aa: CASSFLSQSRQALNTEAFF

v_gene: TRBV6-6
j_gene: TRBJ2-5
d_gene: TRBD2
abundance: NA
CDR3nt: TGTGCCAGCACGCCCGGGGGGGCCCCCGTTGGGACCCAGTACTTC
CDR3aa: CASTPGGAPVGTQYF

v_gene: TRBV20-1
j_gene: TRBJ1-6
d_gene: NA
abundance: many
CDR3nt: TGCAGTGCTAGAGATCTGGGGGGATATAATTCACCCCTCCACTTT
CDR3aa: CSARDLGGYNSPLHF

v_gene: TRBV7-3
j_gene: TRBJ1-2
d_gene: NA
abundance: few
CDR3nt: TGTGCCAGCAGCTTAACATACCCAGGGGCCTCATCTGGCTATGGCTACACCTTC
CDR3aa: CASSLTYPGASSGYGYTF

v_gene: TRBV29-1
j_gene: TRBJ2-7
d_gene: TRBD1
abundance: few
CDR3nt: TGCAGCGTTGGGGACAGCATCATAAGCTCCTACGAGCAGTACTTC
CDR3aa: CSVGDSIISSYEQYF

v_gene: TRBV6-6
j_gene: TRBJ2-5
d_gene: NA
abundance: NA
CDR3nt: TGTGCCAGCAGTTACTCGGTGGCGACCCAGTACTTC
CDR3aa: CASSYSVATQYF

v_gene: TRBV2
j_gene: TRBJ2-7
d_gene: NA
abundance: NA
CDR3nt: TGTGCCAGCAGAGACTATGGGGACGGCGTCTTC
CDR3aa: CASRDYGDGVF

v_gene: TRBV9
j_gene: TRBJ1-5
d_gene: NA
abundance: NA
CDR3nt: TGTGCCAGCAGCGTAGAGTCCTGGGGCAATCAGCCCCAGCATTTT
CDR3aa: CASSVESWGNQPQHF

v_gene: TRBV20-1
j_gene: TRBJ1-4
d_gene: NA
abundance: NA
CDR3nt: TGCAGTGCTAGCCTCAGTCCAACTAATGAAAAACTGTTTTTT
CDR3aa: CSASLSPTNEKLFF

v_gene: TRBV7-2
j_gene: TRBJ2-7
d_gene: TRBD1
abundance: NA
CDR3nt: TGTGCCAGCAGCCAAGGACAGGGATGGCAGTACTTC
CDR3aa: CASSQGQGWQYF

v_gene: TRBV28
j_gene: TRBJ1-5
d_gene: TRBD1
abundance: NA
CDR3nt: TGTGCCGGCATGCTACAGGGGCTTACTCAGCCCCAGCATTTT
CDR3aa: CAGMLQGLTQPQHF

v_gene: TRBV2
j_gene: TRBJ2-3
d_gene: NA
abundance: many
CDR3nt: TGTGCCAGCAGTGAAGCGAGCAGCGCAGATACGCAGTATTTT
CDR3aa: CASSEASSADTQYF

v_gene: TRBV6-5
j_gene: TRBJ1-2
d_gene: TRBD1
abundance: few
CDR3nt: TGTGCCAGCAGTCGAGACAGGGCAGCGGGCTATGGCTACACCTTC
CDR3aa: CASSRDRAAGYGYTF

v_gene: TRBV10-3
j_gene: TRBJ2-7
d_gene: TRBD2
abundance: NA
CDR3nt: TGTGCCATCAGTGAGTTTAGCGGGGGGGCCGAGCAGTACTTC
CDR3aa: CAISEFSGGAEQYF

v_gene: TRBV20-1
j_gene: TRBJ1-4
d_gene: NA
abundance: many
CDR3nt: TGCAGTGCTAGAGGAATGGGGGCGGCCGACGGTGAAAAACTGTTTTTT
CDR3aa: CSARGMGAADGEKLFF